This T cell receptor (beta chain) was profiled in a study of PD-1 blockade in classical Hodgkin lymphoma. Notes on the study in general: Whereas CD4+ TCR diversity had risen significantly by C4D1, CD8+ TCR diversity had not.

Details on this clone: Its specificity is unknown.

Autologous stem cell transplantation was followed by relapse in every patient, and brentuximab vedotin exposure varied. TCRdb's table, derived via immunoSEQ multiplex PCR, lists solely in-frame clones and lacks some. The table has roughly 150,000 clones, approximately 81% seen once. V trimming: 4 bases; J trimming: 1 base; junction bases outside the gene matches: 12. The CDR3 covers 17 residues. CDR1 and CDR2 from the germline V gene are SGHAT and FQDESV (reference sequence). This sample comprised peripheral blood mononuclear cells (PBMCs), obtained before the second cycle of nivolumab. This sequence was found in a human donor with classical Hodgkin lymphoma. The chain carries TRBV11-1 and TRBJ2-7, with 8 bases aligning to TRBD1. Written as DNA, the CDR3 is TGTGCCAGCAGCTCTCGATATGGGACAGGTATTTCCTACGAGCAGTACTTC. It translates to CASSSRYGTGISYEQYF.